The clone carrying this T cell receptor beta chain was counted between two and nine times. The antigen remains unidentified. The study ran its PCR with 60 Vbeta and 13 Jbeta primers. The assay was immunoSEQ multiplex PCR, and TCRdb's table has in-frame clones only and misses some. This table holds about 140,000 clones, around 80% found once. The trim removed 8 bases at V and 8 bases at J, leaving 4 bases unmatched. Germline V gene data show CDR1 as LNHDA and CDR2 as SQIVND (reference sequence). The CDR3 spans 12 residues. The sample belongs to a study of cytomegalovirus exposure and HLA in healthy donors. Study results and caveats: TCR beta chain V- and J-gene trimming was linked, in a later analysis, to a missense variant in DCLRE1C.

This chain joins TRBV19 and TRBJ2-4; 9 positions match TRBD1. The TCR comes from a woman in her thirties or forties in good health and CMV-seronegative. The sample comprised PBMCs. The CDR3 nucleotides are TGTGCCAGTCGGGACAGGGTGGACATTCAGTACTTC. This encodes CASRDRVDIQYF.